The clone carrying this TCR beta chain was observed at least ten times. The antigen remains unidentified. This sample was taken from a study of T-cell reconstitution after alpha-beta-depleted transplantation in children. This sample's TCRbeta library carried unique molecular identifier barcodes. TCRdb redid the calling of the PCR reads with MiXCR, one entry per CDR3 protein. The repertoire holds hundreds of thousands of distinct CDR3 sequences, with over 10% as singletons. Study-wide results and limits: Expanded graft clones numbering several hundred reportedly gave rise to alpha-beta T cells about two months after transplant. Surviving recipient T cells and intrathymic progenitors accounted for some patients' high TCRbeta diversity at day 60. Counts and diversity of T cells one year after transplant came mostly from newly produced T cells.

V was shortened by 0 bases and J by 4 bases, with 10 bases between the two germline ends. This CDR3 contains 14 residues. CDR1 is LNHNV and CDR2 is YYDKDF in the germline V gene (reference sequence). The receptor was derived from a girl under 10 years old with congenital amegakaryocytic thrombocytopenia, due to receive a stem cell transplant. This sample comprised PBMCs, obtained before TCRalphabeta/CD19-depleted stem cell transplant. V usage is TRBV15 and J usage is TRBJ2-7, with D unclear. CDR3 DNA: TGTGCCACCAGCAGAGACCTGGGTCCTTACGAGCAGTACTTC. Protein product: CATSRDLGPYEQYF.